This TCR beta chain was obtained from a study of graft-versus-host responses after intestinal transplantation. On the study more broadly: Every recipient underwent anti-thymocyte globulin induction, then tacrolimus and steroids for roughly 3 years.

A remark on this clone: Its matching antigen is unknown. This sample also contains other DNA sequences that code for the same CDR3.

Notes on the study in general: High graft-versus-host to host-versus-graft clonal ratios were seen in allografts of patients with graft-donor T cell macrochimerism. GvH clones turned up in recipient marrow; some had shown up first in ileum or blood.

The germline V gene encodes CDR1 PRHDT and CDR2 FYEKMQ (reference sequence). CDR3 length: 11 residues. Deletions cut 1 base from V and 9 bases from J, with 4 bases between. Produced via immunoSEQ multiplex PCR; TCRdb's table is partial and in-frame only. Of about 46,000 clones detected, over 80% appear once; the ten largest clones hold 4.5% to 7.5%. This chain uses TRBV13 with TRBJ2-1; D not resolved. Specimen: PBMCs, collected around 27 months after a first intestinal transplant, on the day of a second. This clonotype was sampled from a human patient who received an intestinal transplant, so some T cells may come from the graft donor. CDR3 bases: TGTGCCAGCAGCTTAGAGGGTGAGCAGTTCTTC. Translation gives CASSLEGEQFF.